Presented here are 29 T cell receptor beta chains from one specimen sequenced in a study of monozygotic twins with inflammatory bowel disease. TCRdb reprocessed the 5' RACE reads and reports one entry per CDR3 protein, with no DNA. The table lists around 150,000 distinct CDR3 sequences. What was sequenced was blood. The receptors shown here come from a human donor with ulcerative colitis or Crohn's disease, or a healthy co-twin of an affected twin (not recorded which).

The rearrangement joins TRBV2 to TRBJ2-7; there is no DNA to check the TCRdb D call of TRBD1. From germline, CDR1 is SNHLY and CDR2 FYNNEI. CDR3 length: 13 residues. This chain's CDR3 is CASRMDRAYEQYF.

By frequency, this clonotype is medium-sized. This rearrangement joins TRBV3-1 to TRBJ2-7; TCRdb returns TRBD2, unconfirmable since there is no DNA. Germline lookup yields CDR1 LGHDT and CDR2 YNNKEL (reference sequence). This CDR3 is built from 19 residues. The CDR3 spells CASSQVLRESGAGLYEQYF.

V usage is TRBV20-1 and J usage is TRBJ2-1; TCRdb outputs TRBD2, but without DNA this stays unchecked. Germline assignment: CDR1 DFQATT and CDR2 SNEGSKA (reference sequence). The CDR3 totals 17 residues. The CDR3 here is CSARDFGGGFSYNEQFF.

The chain couples TRBV20-1 to TRBJ2-7; TCRdb names TRBD1, which stays unverified in the absence of DNA. The germline V gene encodes CDR1 DFQATT and CDR2 SNEGSKA (reference sequence). CDR3 size: 16 residues. The CDR3 region is CSASPAGAGYSYEQYF.

The chain uses TRBV7-9 and TRBJ2-1. The CDR3 has 16 residues. Germline CDR1 reads SEHNR; CDR2 reads FQNEAQ (reference sequence). The CDR3 sequence: CASTDYGGNSYNEQFF.

The chain links TRBV7-9 to TRBJ2-4; the TRBD1 assignment by TCRdb is unverifiable without DNA. The CDR3 contains 15 residues. From germline, CDR1 is SEHNR and CDR2 FQNEAQ (reference sequence). CDR3 region: CASSIGQGERNIQYF. The whole variable domain, filled in from reference TRBV7-9 and TRBJ2-4, reads DTGVSQNPRHKITKRGQNVTFRCDPISEHNRLYWYRQTLGQGPEFLTYFQNEAQLEKSRLLSDRFSAERPKGSFSTLEIQRTEQGDSAMYLCASSIGQGERNIQYFGAGTRLSVL.

This rearrangement joins TRBV5-1 to TRBJ2-1; with no DNA, the TCRdb D assignment of TRBD2 cannot be verified. Germline-derived CDR1 and CDR2 are SGHRS and YFSETQ. The CDR3 totals 15 residues. The CDR3: CASSFTSGRLNEQFF.

The rearrangement uses TRBV20-1 and TRBJ2-1; the D call from TCRdb, TRBD2, cannot be confirmed without DNA. CDR1 is DFQATT, CDR2 SNEGSKA, per germline (reference sequence). The length of the CDR3 is 14 residues. CDR3 sequence: CSAGTSGNYNEQFF.

V is TRBV5-1 and J is TRBJ1-6. In germline, CDR1 is SGHRS, CDR2 YFSETQ. This CDR3 has 15 residues. CDR3: CASSSGQWGNSPLHF.

The chain combines TRBV28 with TRBJ2-7; TCRdb's D gene call, TRBD1, goes unchecked for lack of DNA. Germline V CDR1 and CDR2: MDHEN, SYDVKM. The length of the CDR3 is 15 residues. CDR3 amino acids: CASRPPLSSSYEQYF.

The gene calls are TRBV3-1 and TRBJ1-1; as DNA is missing, the TRBD1 call by TCRdb cannot be tested. Germline values: CDR1 LGHDT, CDR2 YNNKEL (reference sequence). The CDR3 covers 14 residues. This CDR3 is CASSLPTGNTEAFF.

J is TRBJ2-1 and V is TRBV15; TCRdb lists TRBD1, though no DNA is available to test this call. This CDR3 contains 14 residues. The germline CDR1 and CDR2 sequences are LNHNV and YYDKDF (reference sequence). Here the CDR3 reads CATSRVGRPNVQFF.

The gene calls are TRBV6-2 or TRBV6-3 and TRBJ2-7. Germline V gives CDR1 MNHEY, CDR2 SVGEGT. The length of the CDR3 is 11 residues. Here the CDR3 reads CASSYLYEQYF.

The V and J genes are TRBV15 and TRBJ2-2; TCRdb names TRBD1, which stays unverified in the absence of DNA. The CDR3 contains 15 residues. Germline loops: CDR1 LNHNV, CDR2 YYDKDF (reference sequence). CDR3: CATSKGTGVPGELFF.

The rearrangement uses TRBV12-3 or TRBV12-4 and TRBJ1-4. This CDR3 spans 13 amino acids. The CDR3 sequence is CASRPSGPEKLFF.

This rearrangement joins TRBV9 to TRBJ1-5; TCRdb's assignment of TRBD1 cannot be checked, as there is no DNA. CDR3 length: 14 residues. The V gene's germline CDR1 is SGDLS and CDR2 YYNGEE. This chain's CDR3 is CASSVSPGNQPQHF.

The CDR3 region is CASSQLNPGQGGGKLFF. V is TRBV4-2 and J is TRBJ1-4; the D call of TRBD1 rests on TCRdb alone, since no DNA is present to check it. The CDR3 spans 17 residues. Looked up from germline, CDR1 is LGHNA and CDR2 is YNFKEQ.

The chain has TRBV5-4 and TRBJ2-6; TCRdb reports TRBD2, a call that lacks DNA to check it against. The CDR3 spans 16 residues. CDR1 and CDR2 from the germline V gene are SGHNT and YYREEE (reference sequence). The CDR3 loop is CASSLEAGSGANVLTF.

The chain employs TRBV12-3 or TRBV12-4 and TRBJ1-1. There are 13 residues in the CDR3. CDR3 sequence reads: CASSFRGNTEAFF.

The chain uses TRBV5-4 and TRBJ2-7; the TCRdb D gene call, TRBD2, has no DNA to confirm it. The CDR3 has 15 amino acids. The germline CDR1 and CDR2 sequences are SGHNT and YYREEE (reference sequence). The CDR3 loop is CASSLGSGGYYEQYF.

The V gene is TRBV3-1, the J gene TRBJ1-2; the D call of TRBD1 rests on TCRdb alone, since no DNA is present to check it. Germline CDR1 LGHDT, CDR2 YNNKEL (reference sequence). The CDR3 runs 14 residues. CDR3 loop: CASSLQPVTGGYTF.

V is TRBV7-9 and J is TRBJ1-5. The CDR3 consists of 13 residues. Germline assignment: CDR1 SEHNR and CDR2 FQNEAQ (reference sequence). The CDR3 loop is CASSIREDQPQHF.

V usage is TRBV5-6 and J usage is TRBJ1-5. This CDR3 has 14 amino acids. Germline lookup yields CDR1 SGHDT and CDR2 YYEEEE. The CDR3 protein is CASSLGQTPGPQHF.

CDR3 residues: CASSTGTAYSGNTIYF. V gene TRBV18 combines with J gene TRBJ1-3. The CDR3 loop spans 16 amino acids. Germline values: CDR1 KGHSH, CDR2 LQKENI.

The chain carries TRBV6-1 and TRBJ2-7. Germline V gene data show CDR1 as MNHNS and CDR2 as SASEGT. The length of the CDR3 is 14 residues. CDR3 loop: CASSFTPSKYEQYF.

The chain uses TRBV6-6 and TRBJ2-1; checking the TCRdb D call of TRBD2 is not possible without DNA. CDR3 length equals 13 residues. The germline gives CDR1 MNHNY, CDR2 SVGAGI (reference sequence). CDR3 residues: CASRTSGSERQFF.

The chain links TRBV20-1 to TRBJ1-1. The germline CDR1 and CDR2 sequences are DFQATT and SNEGSKA (reference sequence). The CDR3 runs to 13 residues. CDR3 sequence reads: CSARWEGNTEAFF.

The chain combines TRBV30 with TRBJ2-1; TCRdb's D gene call, TRBD1, goes unchecked for lack of DNA. Per the germline V gene, CDR1 is GTSNPN and CDR2 is SVGIG (reference sequence). CDR3 length: 15 residues. The CDR3 loop is CAWSPGTGGGDEQFF.

The CDR3 loop is CASSSSTGEKLFF. V gene TRBV7-2 combines with J gene TRBJ1-4; the TCRdb D gene call, TRBD1, has no DNA to confirm it. Germline V CDR1 and CDR2: SGHTA, FQGNSA. CDR3 length equals 13 residues.